This T cell receptor beta chain was recorded in a study of T cells after yellow fever vaccination. This clonotype was found many times. The authors made TCR cDNA by 5'RACE template switching, adding a universal primer site and UMIs. From the 5' RACE reads, TCRdb called clonotypes with MiXCR, one entry per CDR3 protein. The sample lists 200,000 to 300,000 distinct CDR3 sequences; about 7% were seen once. This CDR3 contains 13 residues. The V end was cut by 1 base, the J end by 4 bases, with 6 bases between. Per germline, CDR1 MGHRA and CDR2 YSYEKL. Sequenced here: CD4+ T cells sorted from PBMCs, sampled 15 days after the yellow fever booster vaccination. The TCR sequence derives from a man under 40 who received the YFV17D yellow fever vaccine. This chain connects TRBV4-1 to TRBJ2-3, with D maybe TRBD2 (5 bases). The CDR3 DNA follows: TGCGCCAGCAGCCAAGTGAGGGCAGATACGCAGTATTTT. It encodes CASSQVRADTQYF.